Listed here are 12 T cell receptor beta chains from one sample, sequenced in a study of blood T cell repertoires in COVID-19. Libraries were prepared by immunoSEQ multiplex PCR; TCRdb keeps only in-frame clonotypes and omits some of them. Of 100,000 or so clones in the sample, roughly 90% were seen once. The source material was peripheral blood. The receptor source for this set is a human donor with acute or convalescent COVID-19. The donor label of this sample is uncertain.

This clone has more than one count but fewer than ten. The chain couples TRBV5-1 to TRBJ2-2; a weak D match, TRBD2 (5 bases). CDR1 is SGHRS, CDR2 YFSETQ, per germline. V was clipped by 5 bases and J by 4 bases, with 6 bases between them. The CDR3 totals 12 residues. This chain's CDR3 is CASRRVTGELFF. The DNA for the CDR3 is TGCGCCAGCAGGAGGGTCACCGGGGAGCTGTTTTTT.

V gene TRBV6-1 combines with J gene TRBJ1-2; 8 nucleotides agree with TRBD1. The CDR3 is made up of 14 amino acids. Trimming removed 2 bases from V and 2 bases from J; junction bases left unmatched: 1. Germline assignment: CDR1 MNHNS and CDR2 SASEGT. The CDR3 DNA reads as TGTGCCAGCAGTGAAACAGGGGGGAACTATGGCTACACCTTC. Its protein is CASSETGGNYGYTF.

This clone was seen a few times. The rearrangement uses TRBV28 and TRBJ1-5; 9 bases line up with TRBD1. This CDR3 is 18 amino acids long. V lost 1 base, J lost 0 bases, and 7 bases stayed unmatched. CDR1 is MDHEN and CDR2 is SYDVKM in the germline V gene. The CDR3, as DNA: TGTGCCAGCAGTTTATTACAGGGGGCTACATATAGCAATCAGCCCCAGCATTTT. Translated: CASSLLQGATYSNQPQHF.

This clone was detected only a few times. The J gene is TRBJ2-6, the V gene TRBV4-2; 10 bases align to TRBD2. V shed 0 bases and J 0 bases; nucleotides not matched to a gene: 8. CDR1 is LGHNA, CDR2 YNFKEQ, per germline. The CDR3 has 20 residues. The CDR3 DNA sequence: TGTGCCAGCAGCCAAGAGATAATACTAGCGGGGTTCTCTGGGGCCAACGTCCTGACTTTC. Residues: CASSQEIILAGFSGANVLTF.

This rearrangement joins TRBV19 to TRBJ1-1, with 7 bases fitting TRBD1. Losses at the gene ends were 5 bases for V and 4 bases for J; bases not matched to a gene: 10. Germline loops: CDR1 LNHDA, CDR2 SQIVND (reference sequence). CDR3 length equals 15 residues. CDR3 DNA: TGTGCCAGTAGTGGGATACAGGGGAGTTTCACTGAAGCTTTCTTT. Protein: CASSGIQGSFTEAFF.

The rearrangement links TRBV28 to TRBJ2-3; TRBD2 matches 9 bases. CDR1 and CDR2 from the germline V gene are MDHEN and SYDVKM. The ends lost 5 bases at V and 2 bases at J; junction bases unmatched: 5. The CDR3 runs 15 residues. CDR3 residues: CASSTTSGATDTQYF. Here the CDR3 DNA reads TGTGCCAGCAGTACGACTAGCGGAGCCACAGATACGCAGTATTTT.

The chain couples TRBV19 to TRBJ1-4; unclear D gene. This CDR3 region has 15 residues. Between the trimmed V and J ends, which lost 3 bases and 0 bases, there was a span of 8 bases. CDR1 and CDR2 (germline): LNHDA, SQIVND (reference sequence). Here the CDR3 DNA reads TGTGCCAGTAGTATGGGAGTTTCAACTAATGAAAAACTGTTTTTT. Amino acid sequence: CASSMGVSTNEKLFF.

This clone came up once. The chain has TRBV7-2 and TRBJ2-1, with 7 bases that match TRBD2. The length of the CDR3 is 13 residues. CDR1 is SGHTA and CDR2 is FQGNSA in the germline V gene. V gave up 6 bases and J gave up 5 bases; unmatched junction bases: 4. CDR3 sequence: CASRLGRDNEQFF. Written as DNA, the CDR3 is TGTGCCAGCAGACTGGGGAGGGACAATGAGCAGTTCTTC.

In its sample, this clone was seen a few times. J is TRBJ1-6 and V is TRBV2; possible D gene TRBD1, 5 bases. The CDR3 contains 13 residues. Germline V lookup: CDR1 SNHLY, CDR2 FYNNEI. V shed 7 bases and J shed 2 bases, with 6 bases lying between them. CDR3 sequence (DNA): TGTGCCAGCACGGGGGCCTATAATTCACCCCTCCACTTT. Its protein product is CASTGAYNSPLHF.

V is TRBV11-2 and J is TRBJ2-4; TRBD1 is a possible D gene (6 bases). Germline CDR1 is SGHAT and CDR2 is FQNNGV. This CDR3 has 15 residues. The V end lost 5 bases, the J end lost 3 bases, and 14 bases lay between the germline ends. CDR3 DNA sequence: TGTGCCAGCAGCAGAGTACAAGGGGGCAAAAACATTCAGTACTTC. Protein: CASSRVQGGKNIQYF.

V gene TRBV20-1 combines with J gene TRBJ2-7; TRBD1 or TRBD2 may be the D gene (6 bases each). This CDR3 has 12 amino acids. The V and J ends lost 3 bases and 5 bases respectively, with 11 bases between them. The germline CDR1 and CDR2 sequences are DFQATT and SNEGSKA (reference sequence). The CDR3 sequence is CSASEGGDEQYF. The DNA for the CDR3 is TGCAGTGCTAGTGAGGGGGGAGACGAGCAGTACTTC.

The chain has TRBV18 and TRBJ1-6; TRBD1 matches at 7 bases. Per the germline V gene, CDR1 is KGHSH and CDR2 is LQKENI. The CDR3 spans 14 residues. V trimming: 4 bases; J trimming: 6 bases; junction bases outside the gene matches: 3. The CDR3 region is CASSLRDSNSPLHF. The CDR3, as DNA: TGTGCCAGCTCACTGCGGGACAGTAATTCACCCCTCCACTTT.